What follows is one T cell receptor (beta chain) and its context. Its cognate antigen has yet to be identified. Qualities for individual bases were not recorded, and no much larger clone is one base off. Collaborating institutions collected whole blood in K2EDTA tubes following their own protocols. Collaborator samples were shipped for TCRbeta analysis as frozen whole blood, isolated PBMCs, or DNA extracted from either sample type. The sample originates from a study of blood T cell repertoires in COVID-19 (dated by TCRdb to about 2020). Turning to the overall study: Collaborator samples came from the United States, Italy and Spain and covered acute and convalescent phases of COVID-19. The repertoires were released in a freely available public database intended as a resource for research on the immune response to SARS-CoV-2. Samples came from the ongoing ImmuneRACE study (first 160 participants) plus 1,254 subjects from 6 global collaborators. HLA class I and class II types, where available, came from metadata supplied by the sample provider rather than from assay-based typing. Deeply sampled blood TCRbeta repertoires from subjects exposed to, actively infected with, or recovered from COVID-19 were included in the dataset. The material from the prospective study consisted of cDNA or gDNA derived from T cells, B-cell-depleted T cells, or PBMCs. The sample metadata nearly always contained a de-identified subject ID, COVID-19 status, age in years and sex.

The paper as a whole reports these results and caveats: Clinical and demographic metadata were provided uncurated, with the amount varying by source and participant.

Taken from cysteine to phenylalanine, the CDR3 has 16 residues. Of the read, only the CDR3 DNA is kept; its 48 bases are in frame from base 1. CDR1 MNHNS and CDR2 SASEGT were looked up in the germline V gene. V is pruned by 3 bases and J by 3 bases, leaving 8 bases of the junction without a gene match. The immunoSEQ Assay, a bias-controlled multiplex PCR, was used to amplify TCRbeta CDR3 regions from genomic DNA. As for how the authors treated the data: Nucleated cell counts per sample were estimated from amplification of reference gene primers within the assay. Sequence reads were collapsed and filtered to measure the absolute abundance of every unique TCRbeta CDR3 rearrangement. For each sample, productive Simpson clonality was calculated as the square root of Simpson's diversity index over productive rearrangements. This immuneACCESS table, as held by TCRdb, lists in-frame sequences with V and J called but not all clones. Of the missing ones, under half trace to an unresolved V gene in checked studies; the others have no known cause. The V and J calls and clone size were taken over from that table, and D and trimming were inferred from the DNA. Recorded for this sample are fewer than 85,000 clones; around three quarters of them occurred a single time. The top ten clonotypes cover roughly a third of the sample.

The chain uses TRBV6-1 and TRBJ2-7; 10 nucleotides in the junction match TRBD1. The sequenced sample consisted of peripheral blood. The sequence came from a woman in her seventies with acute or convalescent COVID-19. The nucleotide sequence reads TGTGCCAGCAGTGATATAAGAAGGGACAGGGGCTACGAGCAGTACTTC. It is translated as CASSDIRRDRGYEQYF.